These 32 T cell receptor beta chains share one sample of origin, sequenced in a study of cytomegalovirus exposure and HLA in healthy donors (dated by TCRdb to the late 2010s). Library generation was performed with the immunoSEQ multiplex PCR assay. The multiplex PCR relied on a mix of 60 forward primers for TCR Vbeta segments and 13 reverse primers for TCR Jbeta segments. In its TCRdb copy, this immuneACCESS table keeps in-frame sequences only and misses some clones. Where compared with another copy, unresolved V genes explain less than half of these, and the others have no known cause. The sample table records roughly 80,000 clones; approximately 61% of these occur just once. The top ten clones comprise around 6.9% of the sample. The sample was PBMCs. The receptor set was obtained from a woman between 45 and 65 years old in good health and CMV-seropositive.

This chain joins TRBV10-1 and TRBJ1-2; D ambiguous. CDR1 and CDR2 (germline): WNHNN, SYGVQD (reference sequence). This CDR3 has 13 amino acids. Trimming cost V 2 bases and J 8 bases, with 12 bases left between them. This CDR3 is CASSERRLGGYTF. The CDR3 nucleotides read TGCGCCAGCAGTGAGAGGAGGCTGGGGGGCTACACCTTC.

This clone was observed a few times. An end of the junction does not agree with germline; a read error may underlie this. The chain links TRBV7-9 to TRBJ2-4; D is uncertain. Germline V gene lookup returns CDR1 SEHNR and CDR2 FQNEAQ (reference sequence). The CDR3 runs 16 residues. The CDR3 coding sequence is TGTTCCAGCAGCCTACAGTCAACACTAGCCAAAAACATTCAGTACTTC. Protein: CSSSLQSTLAKNIQYF.

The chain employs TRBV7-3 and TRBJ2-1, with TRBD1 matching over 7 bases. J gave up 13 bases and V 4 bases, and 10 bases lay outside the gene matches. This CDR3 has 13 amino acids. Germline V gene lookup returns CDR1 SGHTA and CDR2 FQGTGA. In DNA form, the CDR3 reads TGTGCCAGCAGCTACCTAAGACAGGGTGATCAGTTCTTC. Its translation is CASSYLRQGDQFF.

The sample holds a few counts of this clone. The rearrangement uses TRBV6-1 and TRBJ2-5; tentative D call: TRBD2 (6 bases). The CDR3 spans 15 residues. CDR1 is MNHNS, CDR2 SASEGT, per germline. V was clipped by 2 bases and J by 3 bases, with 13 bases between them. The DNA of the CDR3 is TGTGCCAGCAGTGAACTAAAGACTAGTAAAGAGACCCAGTACTTC. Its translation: CASSELKTSKETQYF.

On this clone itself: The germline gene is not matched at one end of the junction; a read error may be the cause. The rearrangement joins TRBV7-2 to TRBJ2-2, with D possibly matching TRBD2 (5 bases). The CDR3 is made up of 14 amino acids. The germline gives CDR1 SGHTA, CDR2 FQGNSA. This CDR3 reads CASSLEGNTGKLFF. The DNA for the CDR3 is TGTGCCAGCAGCTTAGAAGGGAACACCGGGAAGCTGTTTTTT.

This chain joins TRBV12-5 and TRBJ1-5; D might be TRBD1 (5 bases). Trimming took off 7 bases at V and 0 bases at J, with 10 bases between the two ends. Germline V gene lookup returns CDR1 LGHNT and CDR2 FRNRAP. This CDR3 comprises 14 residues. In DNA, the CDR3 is TGTGCTAGTGCCGGGGGGAATAGCAATCAGCCCCAGCATTTT. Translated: CASAGGNSNQPQHF.

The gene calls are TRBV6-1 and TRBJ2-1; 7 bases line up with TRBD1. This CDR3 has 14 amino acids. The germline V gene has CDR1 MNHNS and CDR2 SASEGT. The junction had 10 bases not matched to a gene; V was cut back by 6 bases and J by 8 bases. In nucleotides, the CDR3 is TGTGCCAGCAGCTTAGGGACAGAGAGCGATGAGCAGTTCTTC. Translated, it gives CASSLGTESDEQFF.

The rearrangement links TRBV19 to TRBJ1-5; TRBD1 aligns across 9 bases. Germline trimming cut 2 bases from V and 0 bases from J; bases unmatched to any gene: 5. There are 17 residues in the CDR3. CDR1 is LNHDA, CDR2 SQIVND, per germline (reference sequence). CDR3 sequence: CASSIRTGDYSNQPQHF. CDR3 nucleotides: TGTGCCAGTAGTATACGGACAGGGGACTATAGCAATCAGCCCCAGCATTTT.

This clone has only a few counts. The CDR3 here is CASSFGTGVEKLFF. In nucleotides, the CDR3 is TGTGCCAGCAGCTTTGGGACAGGGGTTGAAAAACTGTTTTTT. This chain uses TRBV5-6 with TRBJ1-4, with TRBD1 identical over 10 bases. This CDR3 region has 14 residues. Looked up from germline, CDR1 is SGHDT and CDR2 is YYEEEE. J was trimmed by 7 bases and V by 2 bases; bases with no gene match: 2. Full variable domain (outside the CDR3, taken from reference TRBV5-6 and TRBJ1-4): DAGVTQSPTHLIKTRGQQVTLRCSPKSGHDTVSWYQQALGQGPQFIFQYYEEEERQRGNFPDRFSGHQFPNYSSELNVNALLLGDSALYLCASSFGTGVEKLFFGSGTQLSVL.

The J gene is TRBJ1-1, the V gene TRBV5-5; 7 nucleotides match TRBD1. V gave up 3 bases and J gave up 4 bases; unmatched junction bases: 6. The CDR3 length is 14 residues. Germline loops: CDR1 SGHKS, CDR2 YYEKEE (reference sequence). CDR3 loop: CASSSGRQGTEAFF. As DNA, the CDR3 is TGTGCCAGCAGCTCCGGGCGACAGGGCACTGAAGCTTTCTTT. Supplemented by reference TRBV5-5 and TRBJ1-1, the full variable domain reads DAGVTQSPTHLIKTRGQQVTLRCSPISGHKSVSWYQQVLGQGPQFIFQYYEKEERGRGNFPDRFSARQFPNYSSELNVNALLLGDSALYLCASSSGRQGTEAFFGQGTRLTVV.

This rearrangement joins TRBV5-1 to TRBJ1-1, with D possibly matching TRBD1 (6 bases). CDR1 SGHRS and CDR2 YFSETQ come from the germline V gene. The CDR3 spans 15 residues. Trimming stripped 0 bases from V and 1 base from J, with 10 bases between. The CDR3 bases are TGCGCCAGCAGCTTGGGCGGCAGGGGGAACACTGAAGCTTTCTTT. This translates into CASSLGGRGNTEAFF.

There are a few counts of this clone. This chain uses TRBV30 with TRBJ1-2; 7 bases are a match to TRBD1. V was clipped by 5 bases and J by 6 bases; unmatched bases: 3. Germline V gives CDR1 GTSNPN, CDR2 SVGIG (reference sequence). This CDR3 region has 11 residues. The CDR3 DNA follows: TGTGCCTGGTACAGGGGTGATGGCTACACCTTC. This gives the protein CAWYRGDGYTF. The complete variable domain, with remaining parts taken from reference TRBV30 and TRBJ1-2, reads SQTIHQWPATLVQPVGSPLSLECTVEGTSNPNLYWYRQAAGRGLQLLFYSVGIGQISSEVPQNLSASRPQDRQFILSSKKLLLSDSGFYLCAWYRGDGYTFGSGTRLTVV.

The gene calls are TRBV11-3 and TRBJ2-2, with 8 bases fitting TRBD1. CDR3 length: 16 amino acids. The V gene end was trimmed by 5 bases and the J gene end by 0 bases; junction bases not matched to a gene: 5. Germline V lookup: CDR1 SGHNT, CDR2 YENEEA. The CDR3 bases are TGTGCCAGCAGCATTGGACAGGGCTCGAACACCGGGGAGCTGTTTTTT. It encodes CASSIGQGSNTGELFF.

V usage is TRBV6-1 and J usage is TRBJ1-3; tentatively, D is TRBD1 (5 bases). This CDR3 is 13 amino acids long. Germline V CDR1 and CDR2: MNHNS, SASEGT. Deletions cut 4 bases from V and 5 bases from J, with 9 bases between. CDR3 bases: TGTGCCAGCAGTGGACAGTTCCGAAACACCATATATTTT. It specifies CASSGQFRNTIYF.

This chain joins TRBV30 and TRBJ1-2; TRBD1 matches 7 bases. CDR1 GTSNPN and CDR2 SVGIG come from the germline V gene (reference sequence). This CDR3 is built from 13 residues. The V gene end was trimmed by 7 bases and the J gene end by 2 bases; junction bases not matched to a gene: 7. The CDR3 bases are TGTGCCTTACGGGACAGAACAAACTATGGCTACACCTTC. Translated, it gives CALRDRTNYGYTF.

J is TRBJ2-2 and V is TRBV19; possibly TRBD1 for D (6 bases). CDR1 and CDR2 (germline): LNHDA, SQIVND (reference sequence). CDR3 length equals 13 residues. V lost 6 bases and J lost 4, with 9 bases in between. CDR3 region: CASRGQSTGELFF. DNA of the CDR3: TGTGCCAGTAGAGGACAGTCCACCGGGGAGCTGTTTTTT.

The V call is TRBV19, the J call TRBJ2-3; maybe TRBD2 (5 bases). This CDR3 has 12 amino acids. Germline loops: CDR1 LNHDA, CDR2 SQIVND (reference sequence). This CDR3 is CAERVAPDTQYF. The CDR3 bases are TGTGCTGAGAGGGTGGCACCAGATACGCAGTATTTT.

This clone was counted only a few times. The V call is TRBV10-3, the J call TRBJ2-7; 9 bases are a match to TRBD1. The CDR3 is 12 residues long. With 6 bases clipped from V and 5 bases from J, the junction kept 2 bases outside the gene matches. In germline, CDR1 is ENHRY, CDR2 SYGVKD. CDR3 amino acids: CAIRGTGNEQYV. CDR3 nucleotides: TGTGCCATCAGGGGGACAGGGAACGAGCAGTACGTC.

The CDR3 spells CASSPRLAGGSTDTQYF. In DNA form, the CDR3 reads TGTGCCAGCAGCCCGAGACTAGCGGGGGGGAGCACAGATACGCAGTATTTT. The chain is built from TRBV13 and TRBJ2-3, with 14 bases aligning to TRBD2. The ends lost 5 bases at V and 0 bases at J; junction bases unmatched: 4. The germline CDR1 and CDR2 sequences are PRHDT and FYEKMQ (reference sequence). This CDR3 has 17 residues.

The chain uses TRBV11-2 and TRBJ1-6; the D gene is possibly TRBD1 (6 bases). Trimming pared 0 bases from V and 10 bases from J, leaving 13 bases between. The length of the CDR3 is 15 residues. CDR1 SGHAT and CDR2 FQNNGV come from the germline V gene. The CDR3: CASSLDLAGESPLHF. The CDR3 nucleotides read TGTGCCAGCAGCTTAGATCTGGCAGGGGAGTCACCCCTCCACTTT.

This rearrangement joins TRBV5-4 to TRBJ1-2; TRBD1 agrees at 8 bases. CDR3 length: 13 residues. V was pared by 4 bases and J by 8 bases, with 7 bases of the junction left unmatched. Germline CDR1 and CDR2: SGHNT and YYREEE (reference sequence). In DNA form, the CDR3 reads TGTGCCAGCAGCCCAGGTCAGGGGGCAGGCTACACCTTC. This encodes CASSPGQGAGYTF.

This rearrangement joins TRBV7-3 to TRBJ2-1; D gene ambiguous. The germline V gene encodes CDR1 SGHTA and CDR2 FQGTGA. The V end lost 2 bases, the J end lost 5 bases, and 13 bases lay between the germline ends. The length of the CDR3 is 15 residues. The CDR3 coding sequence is TGTGCCAGCAGCTTAGCGGTCCAGCTCGACAATGAGCAGTTCTTC. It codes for CASSLAVQLDNEQFF.

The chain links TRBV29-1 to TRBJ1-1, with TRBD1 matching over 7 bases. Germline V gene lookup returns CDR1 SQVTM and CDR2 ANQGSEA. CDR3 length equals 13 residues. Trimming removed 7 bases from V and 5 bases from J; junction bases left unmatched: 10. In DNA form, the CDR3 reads TGCAGCGAAAGACAGGGTGCGGATACTGAAGCTTTCTTT. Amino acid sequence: CSERQGADTEAFF.

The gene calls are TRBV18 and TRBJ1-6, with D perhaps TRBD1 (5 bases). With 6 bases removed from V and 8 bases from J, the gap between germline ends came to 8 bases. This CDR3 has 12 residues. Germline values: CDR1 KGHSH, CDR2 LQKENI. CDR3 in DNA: TGTGCCAGCTCCCCGGGGGATTCACCCCTCCACTTT. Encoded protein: CASSPGDSPLHF.

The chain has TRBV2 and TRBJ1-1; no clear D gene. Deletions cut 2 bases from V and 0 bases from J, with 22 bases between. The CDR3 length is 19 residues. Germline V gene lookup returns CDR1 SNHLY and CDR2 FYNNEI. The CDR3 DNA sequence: TGTGCCAGCAGTGAAATTTTAGAGGGAACGAGCCTTATGAACACTGAAGCTTTCTTT. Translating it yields CASSEILEGTSLMNTEAFF.

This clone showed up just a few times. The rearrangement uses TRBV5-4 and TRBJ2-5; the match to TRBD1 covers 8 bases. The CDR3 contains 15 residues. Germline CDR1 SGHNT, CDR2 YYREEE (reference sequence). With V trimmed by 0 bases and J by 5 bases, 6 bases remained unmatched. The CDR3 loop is CASSLDQGAHETQYF. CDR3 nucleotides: TGTGCCAGCAGCTTGGACCAGGGGGCTCACGAGACCCAGTACTTC.

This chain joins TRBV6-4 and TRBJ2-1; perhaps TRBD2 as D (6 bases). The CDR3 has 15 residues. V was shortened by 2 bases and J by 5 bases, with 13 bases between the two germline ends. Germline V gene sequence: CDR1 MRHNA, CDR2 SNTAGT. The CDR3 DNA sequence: TGTGCCAGCAGTGACGGACCCGGGGGAAACAATGAGCAGTTCTTC. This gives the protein CASSDGPGGNNEQFF.

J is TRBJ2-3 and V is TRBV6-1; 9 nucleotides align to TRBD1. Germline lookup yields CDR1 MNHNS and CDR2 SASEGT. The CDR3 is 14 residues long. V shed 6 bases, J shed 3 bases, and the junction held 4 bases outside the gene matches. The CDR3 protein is CASRRDRATDTQYF. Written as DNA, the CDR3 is TGTGCCAGCAGGCGGGACAGGGCGACAGATACGCAGTATTTT.

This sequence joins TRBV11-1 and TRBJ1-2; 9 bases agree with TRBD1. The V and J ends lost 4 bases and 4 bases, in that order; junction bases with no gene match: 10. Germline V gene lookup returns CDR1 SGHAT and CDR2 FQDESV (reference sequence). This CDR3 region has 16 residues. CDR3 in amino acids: CASSSKTGGIVYGYTF. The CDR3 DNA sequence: TGTGCCAGCAGCTCCAAGACAGGGGGTATAGTCTATGGCTACACCTTC.

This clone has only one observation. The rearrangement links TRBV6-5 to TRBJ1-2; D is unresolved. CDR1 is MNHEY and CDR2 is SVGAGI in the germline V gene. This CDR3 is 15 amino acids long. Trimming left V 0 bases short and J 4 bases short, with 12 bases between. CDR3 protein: CASSYSLGGSYGYTF. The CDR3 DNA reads TGTGCCAGCAGTTACTCCCTAGGAGGAAGCTATGGCTACACCTTC.

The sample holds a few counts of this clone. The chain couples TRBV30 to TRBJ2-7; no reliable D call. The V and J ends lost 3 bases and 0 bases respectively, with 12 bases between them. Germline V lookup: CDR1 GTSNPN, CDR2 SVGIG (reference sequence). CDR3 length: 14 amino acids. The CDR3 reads CAWRGRTCSYEQYV. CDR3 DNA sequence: TGTGCCTGGAGGGGCAGAACATGCTCCTACGAGCAGTACGTC.

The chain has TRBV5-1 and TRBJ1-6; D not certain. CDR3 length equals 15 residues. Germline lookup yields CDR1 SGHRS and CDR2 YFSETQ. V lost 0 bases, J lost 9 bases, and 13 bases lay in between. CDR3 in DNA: TGCGCCAGCAGCTTGGCCCAGGTGGAAGGTTCACCCCTCCACTTT. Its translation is CASSLAQVEGSPLHF.